Listed here are 4 T cell receptor beta chains from one sample, sequenced in a study of blood T cell repertoires in COVID-19. Repertoires were generated with immunoSEQ multiplex PCR, while TCRdb's copy carries only in-frame clones and drops some. Here the sample spans 200,000 or so clones, approximately 88% being singletons. Sequenced material: PBMCs or T cells enriched from blood (not recorded which). These receptors originate from a woman in her 30s who had been exposed to COVID-19.

This rearrangement joins TRBV3-1 (or the pseudogene TRBV3-2) to TRBJ2-3, with 9 bases that match TRBD2. The V and J ends lost 1 base and 0 bases, in that order; junction bases with no gene match: 2. CDR1 LGHDT and CDR2 YNNKEL come from the germline V gene (reference sequence). This CDR3 comprises 16 residues. This chain's CDR3 is CASSQGSGGSTDTQYF. CDR3 in DNA: TGTGCCAGCAGCCAAGGTAGCGGGGGAAGCACAGATACGCAGTATTTT.

This chain joins TRBV18 and TRBJ2-2, with no clear D. The CDR3 spans 15 residues. The V end lost 0 bases, the J end lost 6 bases, and 11 bases lay between the germline ends. CDR1 and CDR2 (germline): KGHSH, LQKENI. The CDR3, as DNA: TGTGCCAGCTCACCACCTGCCAGCGCTCCCGGGGAGCTGTTTTTT. Amino acid sequence: CASSPPASAPGELFF. Together with reference TRBV18 and TRBJ2-2, the CDR3 gives the full variable domain: NAGVMQNPRHLVRRRGQEARLRCSPMKGHSHVYWYRQLPEEGLKFMVYLQKENIIDESGMPKERFSAEFPKEGPSILRIQQVVRGDSAAYFCASSPPASAPGELFFGEGSRLTVL.

The V call is TRBV19, the J call TRBJ2-7, with D uncertain. The CDR3 extends over 13 amino acids. V gave up 0 bases and J gave up 6 bases, with 9 bases separating them. CDR1 and CDR2 (germline): LNHDA, SQIVND (reference sequence). In nucleotides, the CDR3 is TGTGCCAGTAGTATAGAGGCAACGTCCGAGCAGTACTTC. Protein sequence: CASSIEATSEQYF.

This clone was seen a handful of times. The chain combines TRBV24-1 with TRBJ2-1; tentative D call: TRBD1 (5 bases). CDR3 size: 13 residues. Trimming left V 1 base short and J 8 bases short, with 8 bases between. Germline assignment: CDR1 KGHDR and CDR2 SFDVKD. The CDR3 loop is CATSDFSGYEQFF. DNA of the CDR3: TGTGCCACCAGTGATTTCTCAGGGTATGAGCAGTTCTTC.